This T cell receptor (beta chain) was recovered during a study of cytotoxic CD8 clonotypes in ibrutinib-treated CLL. Study-wide background: Recorded responses included around 24 partial and 2 complete; following median 68 months, approximately 14 stayed remitted and roughly twelve progressed. Median treatment time before response sampling was over 9 months, range 6 to 36.

Study-wide results and caveats: The study found baseline clonality above age-matched healthy donors, tracking circulating CD8+ T-cell counts.

The CDR3 is 19 amino acids. The V gene's germline CDR1 is SGHAT and CDR2 FQNNGV. V gave up 5 bases and J gave up 3 bases; unmatched junction bases: 18. Details on this clone: As yet, its antigen is unknown.

Measured with immunoSEQ multiplex PCR; TCRdb has only the in-frame clones, and not every one. The sample includes 330,000 or so clones, under 70% of them seen just once. The genes are TRBV11-2 and TRBJ1-4; TRBD1 aligns across 7 bases. This sequence originates from a human donor with chronic lymphocytic leukemia. This sample comprised PBMCs, obtained after 36 months of ibrutinib treatment. The CDR3 here is CASSEVILTGFSPNEKLFF. DNA for the CDR3: TGTGCCAGCAGCGAAGTCATACTGACAGGGTTTTCTCCTAATGAAAAACTGTTTTTT.